This TCR beta chain originates from a study of beta chain features in type 1 diabetes. Whole-study context: Investigators examined roughly 99,000,000 sorted cells across all samples.

Findings and limits, study-wide: Moderately but significantly shorter TCRB CDR3s were found in Type 1 diabetes patients in all four CD4+ subsets.

All of the isolated RNA was reverse transcribed, so expressed TCRB transcripts were sequenced. The protocol was immunoSEQ multiplex PCR, while the TCRdb copy is restricted to in-frame clones and leaves out a portion. The sample lists about 660,000 clones, around 15% occurring once. Of note for this clone: Its antigen is unknown. Other nucleotide sequences in the sample specify the same CDR3.

Looked up from germline, CDR1 is GTSNPN and CDR2 is SVGIG (reference sequence). The CDR3 is made up of 13 amino acids. Trimming cost V 0 bases and J 7 bases; bases outside gene matches: 1. This TCR was recovered from a man aged 18 to 29 with type 1 diabetes. The chain has TRBV30 and TRBJ2-7; 12 bases fit TRBD2. Sequencing was done on a sample of naive CD4+ T cells from blood. CDR3 in amino acids: CAWSVLAGGEQYF. In DNA form, the CDR3 reads TGTGCCTGGAGTGTGCTAGCGGGAGGGGAGCAGTACTTC.